The clone carrying this T cell receptor (beta chain) was seen just once. What it recognizes is unknown. The record originates from a study of vaccination effects on CD4 cells after COVID-19. Across the whole study: Median timing of post-vaccine samples was 72 days after the second dose.

CDR1 and CDR2 from the germline V gene are SGHAT and FQNNGV. The CDR3 length is 15 residues. V lost 3 bases to trimming and J lost 0 bases, with 12 bases between them. Assay used: immunoSEQ multiplex PCR; TCRdb lists only in-frame clones, some missing. This sample carries around 30,000 clones, about 69% of them seen once, and the ten largest clones take roughly 9%. Viral peptide pool expansion of antigen-specific CD4+ T cells preceded sequencing in the ViraFEST assay. It was after nine to ten days of culture that CD4+ T cells were isolated. Participants each got two BNT162b2 or mRNA-1273 vaccine doses.

The genes are TRBV11-2 and TRBJ2-7, with TRBD1 as a possible D gene (7 bases). The sample in question was CD4+ T cells from PBMCs cultured with HCoV-NL63 spike peptides, obtained after COVID-19 vaccination. This receptor was taken from a human donor who received a COVID-19 vaccine. CDR3 sequence reads: CASSLSQGGSYEQYF. In nucleotides, the CDR3 is TGTGCCAGCAGCTTGAGTCAGGGGGGCTCCTACGAGCAGTACTTC. The variable domain in full, with the rest retrieved from reference TRBV11-2 and TRBJ2-7, is EAGVAQSPRYKIIEKRQSVAFWCNPISGHATLYWYQQILGQGPKLLIQFQNNGVVDDSQLPKDRFSAERLKGVDSTLKIQPAKLEDSAVYLCASSLSQGGSYEQYFGPGTRLTVT.